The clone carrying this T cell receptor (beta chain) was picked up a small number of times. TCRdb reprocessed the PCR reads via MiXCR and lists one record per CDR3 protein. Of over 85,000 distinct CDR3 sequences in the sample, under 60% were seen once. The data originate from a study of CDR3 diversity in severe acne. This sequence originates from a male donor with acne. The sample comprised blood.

DNA of the CDR3: TGTGCCAGCAGCTATGGGCCTTGGAACTACGAGCAGTACTTC. This encodes CASSYGPWNYEQYF. This chain links TRBV7-2 with TRBJ2-7; D unresolved. The CDR3 extends over 14 amino acids. Germline loops: CDR1 SGHTA, CDR2 FQGNSA. The V end lost 4 bases, the J end lost 3 bases, and 13 bases lay between the germline ends.